The TCR beta chain described here comes from a study of regulatory T cells in long-lasting Graves disease. On the study more broadly: Over 5 years on antithyroid drugs plus positive TSH receptor antibodies marked Graves' disease as persistent.

Findings and limits, study-wide: Persistent disease showed a preference for TRBV28, TRBJ1-2 and TRBJ2-5. Persistent cases of Graves' showed reduced TCR diversity relative to newly diagnosed patients. Whereas about 870 public clonotypes were shared by new patients, persistent patients shared more, at about 2,500.

Turning to this clonotype: What it recognizes is unknown.

Library construction for TCR beta used iRepertoire HTBI primers and Arm-PCR of CDR3 regions. TCRdb called the multiplex PCR reads again in MiXCR, with one record for every CDR3 protein. Of a few hundred thousand distinct CDR3 sequences in the sample, around 24% are singletons; the top ten hold approximately 25%. This CDR3 comprises 14 residues. Deletions cut 6 bases from V and 0 bases from J, with 8 bases between. Stated time point: persistent/refractory GD, antithyroid drugs over 5 years with positive TRAb. PBMC-derived RNA was used for the TCR library. The gene calls are TRBV12-3 or TRBV12-4 and TRBJ2-2; D not resolved. Sample: peripheral blood mononuclear cells (PBMCs), taken when the disease was refractory, from a patient treated with antithyroid drugs. The TCR comes from a female donor with Graves disease. The CDR3 sequence is CASSVTANTGELFF. DNA for the CDR3: TGTGCCAGCAGCGTAACAGCGAACACCGGGGAGCTGTTTTTT.